This T cell receptor beta chain appears in the sequencing data of a study of CD8 T cells in ankylosing spondylitis (dated by TCRdb to the late 2010s). About the investigation overall: T cell receptor beta repertoires were profiled in healthy donors and ankylosing spondylitis patients so that disease-linked TCR variants could be found. Peripheral blood was sampled, and synovial fluid was also collected from ankylosing spondylitis patients. The whole study cohort included 90 to 120 healthy donors and 20 to 30 ankylosing spondylitis patients.

As for this clonotype: The antigen it recognizes is unknown. One base away there is no much larger clone; base qualities are not given.

The CDR3 runs 12 amino acids, cysteine and phenylalanine included. Only the CDR3 region is kept as DNA, spanning 36 bases read in frame from base 1. Ends trimmed: V by 8 bases, J by 2 bases; bases unmatched to a gene: 2. Sequences SGHVT (CDR1) and SQSDAQ (CDR2) are obtained from the germline V gene. The reads were generated on an Illumina HiSeq 2500. TCR beta libraries were prepared by quantitative 5'-RACE with molecular barcodes. The study's own analysis went as follows. A new computational method based on a probabilistic model of VDJ rearrangement was used to identify disease-linked TCR variants. TCRdb took the public reads, trimmed them with fastp at Q25, ran MiXCR for clone calling and kept in-frame beta chains. Under each unique CDR3 protein, matching rows form one entry showing the most common genes and DNA. These V and J calls originate from TCRdb's pipeline instead of the authors' own analysis. For this sample there are about 250,000 distinct CDR3 sequences; over 7% appear just once. The ten top clones hold roughly 5% of the sample.

The study at large found these results: Some of the motif variants had been reported before in the synovial fluid and blood of reactive arthritis patients, a finding that suggests common disease-initiation mechanisms. Blood from ankylosing spondylitis patients appeared to be characterized by a TCR beta motif composed of roughly eight highly homologous amino acid variants. In peripheral blood, the disease-linked clones were found at relatively low frequencies and had a CD8+ phenotype. The disease-linked clones were reported to be significantly enriched in matched synovial fluid samples from ankylosing spondylitis patients.

The TCR originated in a female donor with ankylosing spondylitis or in good health (not recorded which). The chain is encoded by TRBV7-4 joined to TRBJ2-7; TRBD1 matches 8 bases in the middle. The sample taken for sequencing was blood, either unsorted or a sorted T cell fraction (not recorded which). The CDR3 has the sequence CASGQGPYEQYF. The DNA is as follows: TGTGCCAGCGGACAGGGCCCCTACGAGCAGTACTTC.